These 19 T cell receptor beta chains share one sample of origin, sequenced in a study of blood T cell repertoires in COVID-19. Clones were sequenced by immunoSEQ multiplex PCR, and TCRdb holds only the in-frame ones, with some missing. The sample lists around 160,000 clones, more than 85% occurring once. The sequenced sample consisted of peripheral blood. The receptors come from a woman in her sixties with COVID-19, enrolled during active disease.

The chain uses TRBV10-3 and TRBJ2-2; D may be TRBD1 (5 bases). Trimming left V 3 bases short and J 4 bases short, with 9 bases between. Germline V CDR1 and CDR2: ENHRY, SYGVKD. The CDR3 runs 14 residues. In DNA, the CDR3 is TGTGCCATCAGTGACAGGGTGACCACCGGGGAGCTGTTTTTT. Protein product: CAISDRVTTGELFF.

This rearrangement joins TRBV5-1 to TRBJ2-1; a weak D match, TRBD1 (6 bases). The CDR3 runs 16 residues. Germline V CDR1 and CDR2: SGHRS, YFSETQ. Trimming pared 0 bases from V and 3 bases from J, leaving 13 bases between. The CDR3 region is CASSLGNLQGYNEQFF. The CDR3, as DNA: TGCGCCAGCAGCTTGGGGAACCTACAGGGCTACAATGAGCAGTTCTTC.

V is TRBV6-5 and J is TRBJ1-1, with D possibly being TRBD1 (6 bases). V was pared by 0 bases and J by 5 bases, with 10 bases between. The CDR3 totals 14 residues. Germline CDR1 and CDR2: MNHEY and SVGAGI. The CDR3 nucleotides read TGTGCCAGCAGTTACTCTTCAGGGGTTACTGAAGCTTTCTTT. Protein sequence: CASSYSSGVTEAFF.

The table lists this clone with a count of one. The chain is built from TRBV5-8 and TRBJ1-2, with a weak D call TRBD1 (5 bases). CDR3 length equals 13 residues. Between the trimmed V and J ends, which lost 1 base and 8 bases, there was a span of 12 bases. From germline, CDR1 is SGHTS and CDR2 YDEGEE. Here the CDR3 reads CASSLRRGRGYTF. CDR3 DNA: TGTGCCAGCAGCTTGAGGCGGGGCCGAGGCTACACCTTC.

The chain couples TRBV5-1 to TRBJ1-1; maybe TRBD1 (5 bases). Germline CDR1 is SGHRS and CDR2 is YFSETQ. The CDR3 is 14 amino acids. V was cut by 3 bases and J by 6 bases, with 15 bases left in between. The CDR3 region is CASSWTGGSAEAFF. CDR3 nucleotides: TGCGCCAGCAGCTGGACGGGGGGATCTGCTGAAGCTTTCTTT.

This chain uses TRBV19 with TRBJ1-2; TRBD1 matches 9 bases. This CDR3 region has 13 residues. Germline lookup yields CDR1 LNHDA and CDR2 SQIVND (reference sequence). J was trimmed by 4 bases and V by 9 bases; bases with no gene match: 6. CDR3 DNA sequence: TGTGCCAGCCTAACAGGGGGCATCTATGGCTACACCTTC. Residues: CASLTGGIYGYTF.

The V gene is TRBV4-3, the J gene TRBJ2-3; D possibly corresponds to TRBD2 (5 bases). CDR1 is LGHNA, CDR2 YSLEER, per germline. V was shortened by 2 bases and J by 3 bases, with 12 bases between the two germline ends. The CDR3 has 15 residues. CDR3 in amino acids: CASSQRGDRTDTQYF. The CDR3 nucleotides are TGCGCCAGCAGCCAACGGGGTGATAGGACAGATACGCAGTATTTT.

The J gene is TRBJ1-5, the V gene TRBV4-1; D remains unclear. The CDR3 totals 16 residues. V lost 4 bases and J 0 bases, leaving 13 bases between the germline ends. Germline values: CDR1 MGHRA, CDR2 YSYEKL. The CDR3 bases are TGCGCCAGCAGCCCCGAGCGTGTAGGTAGCAATCAGCCCCAGCATTTT. It yields the protein CASSPERVGSNQPQHF.

The gene calls are TRBV2 and TRBJ1-4; TRBD1 matches at 7 bases. This CDR3 is 15 amino acids long. Trimming removed 3 bases from V and 6 bases from J; junction bases left unmatched: 7. CDR1 is SNHLY, CDR2 FYNNEI, per germline. CDR3 residues: CASSESPGGDEKLFF. In DNA form, the CDR3 reads TGTGCCAGCAGTGAGTCTCCAGGGGGTGATGAAAAACTGTTTTTT.

The chain is built from TRBV3-1 (or the pseudogene TRBV3-2) and TRBJ2-1; D is unresolved. The CDR3 runs 15 residues. V lost 3 bases to trimming and J lost 0 bases, with 9 bases between them. CDR1 is LGHDT, CDR2 YNNKEL, per germline (reference sequence). Here the CDR3 reads CASSQRGFSYNEQFF. CDR3 nucleotides: TGTGCCAGCAGCCAGAGAGGATTCTCCTACAATGAGCAGTTCTTC.

The chain links TRBV20-1 to TRBJ2-1; TRBD2 matches at 7 bases. Germline lookup yields CDR1 DFQATT and CDR2 SNEGSKA (reference sequence). V gave up 6 bases and J gave up 9 bases; unmatched junction bases: 5. The CDR3 is made up of 11 amino acids. CDR3 DNA sequence: TGCAGTGCCCCGGGGGGAGCTGAGCAGTTCTTC. Protein product: CSAPGGAEQFF.

The chain combines TRBV10-3 with TRBJ2-7; TRBD2 is a possible D gene (7 bases). CDR1 is ENHRY and CDR2 is SYGVKD in the germline V gene. Deletions cut 0 bases from V and 2 bases from J, with 11 bases between. This CDR3 has 15 amino acids. CDR3 sequence (DNA): TGTGCCATCAGTGAGTCGGTGGGGGGGCCCTACGAGCAGTACTTC. Protein sequence: CAISESVGGPYEQYF.

This clone was seen only once. The chain couples TRBV10-3 to TRBJ2-2; TRBD1 agrees at 8 bases. Germline-derived CDR1 and CDR2 are ENHRY and SYGVKD. This CDR3 has 15 amino acids. V shed 8 bases, J shed 3 bases, and the junction held 8 bases outside the gene matches. The CDR3 sequence is CAISEDRGYTGELFF. In nucleotides, the CDR3 is TGTGCCATCTCCGAAGACAGGGGCTACACCGGGGAGCTGTTTTTT.

This chain connects TRBV6-5 to TRBJ1-3; possibly TRBD1 for D (5 bases). Germline V CDR1 and CDR2: MNHEY, SVGAGI. The CDR3 extends over 16 amino acids. Trimming removed 0 bases at V and 2 bases at J, with 11 bases between. The CDR3 DNA follows: TGTGCCAGCAGTTACTCGTTGGCGGGGGCTGGAAACACCATATATTTT. Its translation: CASSYSLAGAGNTIYF.

The chain links TRBV14 to TRBJ2-7; 7 nucleotides align to TRBD1. V shed 2 bases and J 2 bases; nucleotides not matched to a gene: 15. CDR1 SGHDN and CDR2 FVKESK come from the germline V gene. This CDR3 is built from 18 residues. The CDR3 DNA reads as TGTGCCAGCAGCCAACTGACCGGTTTCGGACAGGACCCCTACGAGCAGTACTTC. This gives the protein CASSQLTGFGQDPYEQYF.

This sequence joins TRBV18 and TRBJ1-6, with a tentative D call TRBD1 (5 bases). Looked up from germline, CDR1 is KGHSH and CDR2 is LQKENI. The CDR3 is made up of 16 amino acids. V was shortened by 4 bases and J by 3 bases, with 13 bases between the two germline ends. This chain's CDR3 is CASSRGRAGYNSPLHF. The CDR3 DNA sequence: TGTGCCAGCTCACGGGGCAGGGCTGGCTATAATTCACCCCTCCACTTT.

V usage is TRBV27 and J usage is TRBJ2-2, with D tentatively TRBD2 (5 bases). The CDR3 is 14 amino acids. The V end was cut by 4 bases, the J end by 4 bases, with 10 bases between. Germline CDR1 and CDR2: MNHEY and SMNVEV (reference sequence). CDR3 in DNA: TGTGCCAGCAGTTATCCCGGGGTCACCGGGGAGCTGTTTTTT. Its translation is CASSYPGVTGELFF.

This rearrangement joins TRBV12-3 or TRBV12-4 to TRBJ2-7, with 7 bases that match TRBD1. This CDR3 region has 11 residues. The J segment lost 4 bases and the V segment lost 7 bases, leaving 1 base of the junction unmatched. The chain's CDR3 is CASKTGYEQYF. The CDR3 bases are TGTGCCAGCAAGACAGGGTACGAGCAGTACTTC.

A few counts support this clone. The genes are TRBV12-3 or TRBV12-4 and TRBJ1-5; weak D call: TRBD1 (5 bases). This CDR3 spans 12 amino acids. V lost 2 bases, J lost 13 bases, and 12 bases lay in between. CDR3 DNA: TGTGCCAGCAGTTTATCCGGGGGGTTTCAGCATTTT. It specifies CASSLSGGFQHF.